The present TCR beta chain was sequenced within a study of shared clonotypes between healthy human individuals. CD45RO-negative cells were positively selected for CCR7, leaving out terminally differentiated effector memory CD45RA+ cells. Overall study findings and caveats: As a rule, naive subsets had a larger estimated richness than memory subsets. Rarefaction showed that sequencing of sorted subsets was incomplete (despite large depth). The researchers took only blood, and tissue repertoires probably look different. Clonotypes which were not shared had lower generation probabilities than clonotypes that all four donors shared.

Germline V gene sequence: CDR1 SNHLY, CDR2 FYNNEI. The CDR3 is 10 amino acids. Comment on this clone: Its antigen is as yet unknown.

Assay: immunoSEQ multiplex PCR; the TCRdb copy retains only in-frame clones and omits some. The sample holds just over 2,000,000 clones; about 95% are singletons and the top ten take about 1.1%. The sequenced material came from naive CD8+ T cells sorted from blood. The origin of this receptor is a man aged 18-30 years in good health. This sequence joins TRBV2 and TRBJ1-1; the D is unclear. CDR3 amino acids: CARSNTEAFF. The CDR3 nucleotides are TGTGCACGGTCGAACACTGAAGCTTTCTTT.